The 2 T cell receptor beta chains below come from one sample, sequenced in a study of blood T cell repertoires in COVID-19. Measured with immunoSEQ multiplex PCR; TCRdb has only the in-frame clones, and not every one. Of 210,000 or so clones listed, around 80% are singletons. Sequencing used PBMCs or T cells enriched from blood (not recorded which). The source of these receptors is a man younger than 40 with acute COVID-19.

As concerns this clone: The same CDR3 also results from other DNA sequences found in this sample. The chain recombines TRBV11-2 with TRBJ1-2; D not resolved. Germline CDR1 is SGHAT and CDR2 is FQNNGV. The CDR3 spans 12 residues. V was clipped by 3 bases and J by 7 bases, with 9 bases between them. Written as DNA, the CDR3 is TGTGCCAGCAGCTTGGAGGGAGGTGGCTACACCTTC. Translating gives CASSLEGGGYTF.

V is TRBV9 and J is TRBJ2-5; a weak D match, TRBD2 (6 bases). V lost 3 bases and J lost 0, with 9 bases in between. The CDR3 length is 14 residues. CDR1 is SGDLS, CDR2 YYNGEE, per germline. CDR3 loop: CASSAWTNQETQYF. In nucleotides, the CDR3 is TGTGCCAGCAGCGCTTGGACTAACCAAGAGACCCAGTACTTC.